This T cell receptor beta chain was documented in a study of human T cells and chemical hapten exposure. Study-wide points: Among TCRs, those above 1 in 1000 frequency were unaffected by DPC sensitization.

Germline V CDR1 and CDR2: DFQATT, SNEGSKA (reference sequence). Between the trimmed V and J ends, which lost 2 bases and 9 bases, there was a span of 10 bases. The CDR3 totals 11 residues. Remarks on this clonotype: Its cognate antigen is unknown.

Described time point: pre-sensitization, week 0. Specified treatment: therapeutic diphenylcyclopropenone sensitization with weekly scalp DPC. The library gave individual cDNA molecules unique molecular identifiers. MiXCR was run by TCRdb on the RACE reads, yielding one entry per CDR3 protein. The table shows about 120,000 distinct CDR3 sequences, with roughly 14% occurring only once. The clonotype originates from a woman younger than 30 with alopecia areata. Some clones in this sample may be carry-over from other donors' samples. This chain connects TRBV20-1 to TRBJ1-1; D is perhaps TRBD1 (5 bases). The starting material was whole blood, obtained in connection with sensitization to the hapten diphenylcyclopropenone (DPC). The CDR3 nucleotides read TGCAGTGCTAGACTGGACATTAAAGCTTTCTTT. It encodes CSARLDIKAFF.